This T cell receptor beta chain was observed in a study of breast tumors, draining lymph nodes, adjacent tissues. Overall study findings and caveats: Tumors had less TCR diversity than lymph nodes, more than nontumor tissue. Findings are consistent with lymph node origin and intratumoral expansion of most tumor T cells. Tumor and nontumor repertoires were significantly more similar in luminal-like than in basal-like breast cancer. Tumor T cell lymph node origin was a supported hypothesis, not proven.

Axillary draining lymph nodes of breast cancer patients supplied the node samples. This clonotype was seen more than once but under ten times. Its cognate antigen is unknown. A single record per CDR3 protein comes from TCRdb applying MiXCR to the multiplex PCR reads. The sample has approximately 200,000 distinct CDR3 sequences; approximately 33% are singletons. V dropped 3 bases and J dropped 5; count of bases not matched to a gene: 5. There are 15 residues in the CDR3. Germline V lookup: CDR1 KGHSH, CDR2 LQKENI. The receptor comes from a female donor with breast cancer. Some clones in this sample may be carry-over from other donors' samples. The chain has TRBV18 and TRBJ2-2; 8 positions match TRBD1. Sequenced input: axillary lymph node tissue. CDR3 sequence: CASSPGTGKTGELFF. For the CDR3, the DNA is TGTGCCAGCTCACCGGGGACAGGAAAGACCGGGGAGCTGTTTTTT.